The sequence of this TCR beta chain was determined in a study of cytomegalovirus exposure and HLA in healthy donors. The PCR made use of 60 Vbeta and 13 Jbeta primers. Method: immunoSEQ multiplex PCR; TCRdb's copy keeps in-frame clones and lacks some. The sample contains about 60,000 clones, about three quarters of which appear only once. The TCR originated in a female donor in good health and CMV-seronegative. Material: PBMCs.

The CDR3: CASSEEPGAGELFF. DNA of the CDR3: TGTGCCAGCAGTGAAGAGCCCGGGGCCGGGGAGCTGTTTTTT. This chain links TRBV6-1 with TRBJ2-2; TRBD2 might be the D (5 bases). CDR1 and CDR2 (germline): MNHNS, SASEGT. V was cut by 1 base and J by 6 bases, with 9 bases left in between. The CDR3 loop spans 14 amino acids.